Below, one T cell receptor (beta chain) is given with its context. Antigen unknown. These data originate in a study of regulatory T cells in long-lasting Graves disease. Arm-PCR of CDR3 regions and iRepertoire HTBI primers were used to build TCR beta libraries. In the authors' workflow: Identification of gene segments yielded more than 60 TRBV and 13 to 15 TRBJ across samples. MiXCR, run by TCRdb on the multiplex PCR reads, gives a single entry per CDR3 protein. TCRdb assigned the V and J calls; the authors' analysis was not used. The sample lists approximately 470,000 distinct CDR3 sequences; around 21% were seen once. Overall study findings and caveats: Persistent disease preferred TRBV28, TRBJ1-2 and TRBJ2-5; new disease, TRBV20-1 and TRBJ2-1. It is possible that accuracy was reduced by the small size of the sample.

Time point indicated: persistent/refractory GD, antithyroid drugs over 5 years with positive TRAb. RNA extracted from PBMCs served as the sequencing template. The patients were drawn from one endocrinology department in Xi'an, China. Germline V CDR1 and CDR2: MGHRA, YSYEKL. V gave up 4 bases and J gave up 2 bases, with 4 bases separating them. This CDR3 is 12 amino acids long. Sequencing was performed on peripheral blood mononuclear cells (PBMCs), taken when the disease was refractory, from a patient treated with antithyroid drugs. The chain employs TRBV4-1 and TRBJ2-3; D remains unclear. This clonotype originated in a female donor with Graves disease. The DNA for the CDR3 is TGCGCCAGCAGCCGACCCACAGATACGCAGTATTTT. Protein sequence: CASSRPTDTQYF.